This T cell receptor (beta chain) was captured by sequencing in a study of CD8 T cells in Susac syndrome (dated by TCRdb to the late 2010s). Regarding the complete study: Repertoire sequencing was used to test whether CD8+ T cell activation and differentiation in Susac syndrome was antigen driven.

On the study overall, not on this receptor specifically: The number of individuals in the TCR sequencing and HLA analysis was acknowledged as relatively small.

This clonotype has a single count. It has no known antigen specificity. Qualities for individual bases were not recorded, and no much larger clone is one base off. One read yields weak evidence. Trimming at the junction amounts to 5 bases on V and 2 bases on J, and the germline ends lie 15 bases apart. The CDR3 numbers 15 residues from cysteine through phenylalanine. Of the read, only the CDR3 DNA is kept; its 45 bases are in frame from base 1. The germline V gene (reference sequence) specifies MNHEY as CDR1 and SMNVEV as CDR2. Peripheral blood CD8+ and CD4+ T cells from healthy donors, Susac syndrome patients and multiple sclerosis patients were profiled using high-throughput TCR beta sequencing. Treatment-naive patients with stable or active relapsing-remitting disease fulfilling revised McDonald criteria were used as multiple sclerosis controls. Bulk CD8+ and CD4+ T cells were purified by magnetic negative isolation, while CD8+ TEMRA cells were enriched using FACS. Blood was drawn into EDTA tubes, processed within 24 hours, and PBMCs were isolated by density gradient centrifugation. PBMCs intended for TCR sequencing were frozen in liquid nitrogen and were later thawed in a 37 degrees C water bath. A purity of at least 90% was achieved for sorted or isolated CD4+, CD8+ and CD8+ TEMRA cells.

RNA was extracted with the RNeasy kit and roughly 0.5 to 1 ug was reverse transcribed using random hexamers. The immunoSEQ multiplex PCR assay, which covers 54 Vbeta and 13 Jbeta segments, was used to amplify TCR beta CDR3 regions. PCR amplification bias was corrected using a synthetic template baseline for primer optimization and computational correction. Turning to the authors' computational methods: Reads were annotated to V, D and J genes per IMGT and analyzed with immunoSEQ Analyzer, keeping only productive sequences. Clonality was calculated as one minus the Shannon entropy normalized by log2 of the number of productive unique sequences. For each patient and control, public and private clones were evaluated within the 100 most prevalent clones. Clones were defined as Susac-specific when absent from the healthy and MS cohorts, from approximately 1,100 published viral clones and from other ImmuneACCESS disease sequences. The public reads were reanalyzed by TCRdb: fastp trimming at Q25, MiXCR alignment, in-frame beta chains only. Entries are consolidated by CDR3 protein sequence, retaining the most common genes and DNA. The V and J calls follow TCRdb's processing rather than the paper's. In this sample the table shows approximately 210,000 distinct CDR3 sequences, 95% of which occur a single time. The ten largest account for 0.085% to 0.095% of the sample.

This sequence uses TRBV27 and TRBJ1-1; the D gene identity is not certain. This sequence originates from a human donor with multiple sclerosis. Sequenced input: CD4+ T cells from PBMCs. The CDR3 amino acid sequence is: CASSPLRTGNTEAFF. The nucleotide sequence reads TGTGCCAGCAGTCCCCTCCGGACGGGTAACACTGAAGCTTTCTTT.